This T cell receptor beta chain was identified in a study of early T cells in non-severe SARS-CoV-2 infection. Unmatched junction bases numbered 5, after V lost 8 bases and J lost 5 bases. Germline V CDR1 and CDR2: SQVTM, ANQGSEA. The CDR3 is 13 amino acids. General study results and limits: The study's VDJdb matching favored anti-spike CD8 responses and missed private and CD4 specificities.

This clonotype turned up a few times. Its antigen is not known. Using its own MiXCR run on the 5' RACE reads, TCRdb lists one record per CDR3 protein. The table shows about 40,000 distinct CDR3 sequences, with roughly 4.3% occurring only once. Sequenced input: whole blood. The receptor was derived from an adult who was a healthcare worker with PCR-confirmed SARS-CoV-2 infection or an uninfected control (not recorded which). The J gene is TRBJ2-1, the V gene TRBV29-1, with TRBD2 identical over 11 bases. For the CDR3, the DNA is TGCAGCACCGGACTAGCGGGCCACAATGAGCAGTTCTTC. As protein: CSTGLAGHNEQFF.